This passage covers 4 T cell receptor beta chains from one sample sequenced in a study of shared clonotypes between healthy human individuals. Some clones are missing from TCRdb's copy, which holds only in-frame ones; the method was immunoSEQ multiplex PCR. The sample includes around 430,000 clones, 75% to 85% of them seen just once. Sequenced: PBMCs. The receptors here all came from a woman aged 40 to 50 in good health. Some clones in this sample may be carry-over from other donors' samples.

This chain uses TRBV6-1 with TRBJ2-7, with 9 bases that match TRBD1. Germline V gene lookup returns CDR1 MNHNS and CDR2 SASEGT. Trimming took 4 bases from V and 1 from J; bases not matched to a gene: 5. This CDR3 has 15 amino acids. In DNA form, the CDR3 reads TGTGCCAGCAGTGTAGGGACAGGGACTTCCTACGAGCAGTACTTC. Translated: CASSVGTGTSYEQYF.

The V call is TRBV18, the J call TRBJ2-3; no firm D call. The CDR3 totals 11 residues. V lost 5 bases and J 0 bases, leaving 0 bases between the germline ends. Germline CDR1 KGHSH, CDR2 LQKENI. Here the CDR3 reads CASSSTDTQYF. In DNA form, the CDR3 reads TGTGCCAGCTCAAGCACAGATACGCAGTATTTT. The whole variable domain, filled in from reference TRBV18 and TRBJ2-3, reads NAGVMQNPRHLVRRRGQEARLRCSPMKGHSHVYWYRQLPEEGLKFMVYLQKENIIDESGMPKERFSAEFPKEGPSILRIQQVVRGDSAAYFCASSSTDTQYFGPGTRLTVL.

J is TRBJ2-7 and V is TRBV27; a weak D match, TRBD1 (5 bases). Trimming pared 3 bases from V and 7 bases from J, leaving 13 bases between. The germline V gene encodes CDR1 MNHEY and CDR2 SMNVEV (reference sequence). This CDR3 is 13 amino acids long. CDR3 sequence (DNA): TGTGCCAGCAGTTTGGGCAGGGTGGGGGAGCAGTACTTC. Translated: CASSLGRVGEQYF.

The chain has TRBV15 and TRBJ2-7; perhaps TRBD1 as D (5 bases). This CDR3 is built from 16 residues. The V gene's germline CDR1 is LNHNV and CDR2 YYDKDF (reference sequence). Trimming took 1 base from V and 1 from J, leaving 14 bases between them. CDR3 residues: CATSRGQGGPSYEQYF. The CDR3 DNA follows: TGTGCCACCAGCAGAGGTCAGGGCGGACCATCCTACGAGCAGTACTTC.